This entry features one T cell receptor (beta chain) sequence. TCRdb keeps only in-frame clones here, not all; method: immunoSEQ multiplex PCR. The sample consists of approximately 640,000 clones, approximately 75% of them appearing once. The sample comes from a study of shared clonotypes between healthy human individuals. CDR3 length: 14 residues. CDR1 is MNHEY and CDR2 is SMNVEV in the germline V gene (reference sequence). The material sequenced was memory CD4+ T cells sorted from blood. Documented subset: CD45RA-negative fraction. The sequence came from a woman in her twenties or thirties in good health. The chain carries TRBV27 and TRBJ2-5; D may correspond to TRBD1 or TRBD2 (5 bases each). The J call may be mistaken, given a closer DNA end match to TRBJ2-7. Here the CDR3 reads CASSFSGPLHEQYF. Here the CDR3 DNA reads TGTGCCAGCAGTTTCTCGGGACCCCTCCACGAGCAGTACTTC.